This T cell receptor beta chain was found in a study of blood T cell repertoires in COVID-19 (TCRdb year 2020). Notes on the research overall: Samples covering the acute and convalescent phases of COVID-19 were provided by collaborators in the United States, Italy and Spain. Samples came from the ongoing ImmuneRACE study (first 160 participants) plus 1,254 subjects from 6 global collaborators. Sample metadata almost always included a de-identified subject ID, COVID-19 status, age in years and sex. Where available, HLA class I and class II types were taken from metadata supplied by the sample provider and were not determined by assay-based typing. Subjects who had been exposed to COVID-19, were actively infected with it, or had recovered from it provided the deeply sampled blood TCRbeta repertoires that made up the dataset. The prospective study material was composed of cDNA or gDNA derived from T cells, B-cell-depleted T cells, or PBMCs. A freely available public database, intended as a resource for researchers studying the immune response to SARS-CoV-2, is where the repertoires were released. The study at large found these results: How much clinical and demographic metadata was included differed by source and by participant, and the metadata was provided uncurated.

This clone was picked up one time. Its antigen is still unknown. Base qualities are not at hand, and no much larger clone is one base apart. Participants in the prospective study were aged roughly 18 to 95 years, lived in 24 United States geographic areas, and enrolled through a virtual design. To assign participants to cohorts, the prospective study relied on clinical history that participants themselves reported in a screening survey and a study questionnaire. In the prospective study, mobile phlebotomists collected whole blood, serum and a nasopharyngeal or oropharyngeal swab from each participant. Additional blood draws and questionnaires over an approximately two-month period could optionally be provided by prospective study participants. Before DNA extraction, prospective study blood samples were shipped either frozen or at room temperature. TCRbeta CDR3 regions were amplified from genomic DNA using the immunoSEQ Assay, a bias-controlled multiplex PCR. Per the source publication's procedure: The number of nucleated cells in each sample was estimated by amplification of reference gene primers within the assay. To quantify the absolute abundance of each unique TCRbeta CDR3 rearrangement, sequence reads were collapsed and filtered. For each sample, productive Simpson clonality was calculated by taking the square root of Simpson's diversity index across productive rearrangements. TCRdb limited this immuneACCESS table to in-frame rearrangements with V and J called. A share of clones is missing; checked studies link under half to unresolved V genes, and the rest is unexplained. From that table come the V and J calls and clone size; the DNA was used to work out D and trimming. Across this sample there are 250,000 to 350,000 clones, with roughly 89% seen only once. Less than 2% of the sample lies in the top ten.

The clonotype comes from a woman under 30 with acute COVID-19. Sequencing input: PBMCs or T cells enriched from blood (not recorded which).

CDR3 reads: CASSQGVPRGDTQYF. The DNA sequence is given as TGCGCCAGCAGCCAAGGAGTCCCCAGGGGAGATACGCAGTATTTT. The V gene is TRBV4-1 and the J gene is TRBJ2-3; the best D guess is TRBD1, with 6 bases matching. CDR1 is given as MGHRA and CDR2 as YSYEKL, both from the germline V gene. V is clipped by 1 base and J by 5 bases, and the sequence between their germline boundaries is 13 bases long. The CDR3 runs 15 amino acids, cysteine and phenylalanine included. Kept here is only the CDR3 DNA, which spans 45 bases and is read in frame from base 1.